Below, 16 T cell receptor beta chains from the same sample are listed, as sequenced in a study of beta chain features in type 1 diabetes. General study findings and limits: Within each of all four CD4+ subsets, Type 1 diabetes patients had TCRB CDR3s that were moderately but significantly shorter.

Sequencing targeted expressed TCRB transcripts, as all isolated RNA had been reverse transcribed. Assay: immunoSEQ multiplex PCR; the TCRdb copy retains only in-frame clones and omits some. This table holds about 370,000 clones, 8% to 10% found once. These receptors' antigens are unknown. Material: central memory CD4+ T cells from blood. These receptors originate from a man younger than 40 with type 1 diabetes.

The CDR3 DNA reads as TGTGCCAGCAGCTCCCGGGACAGGAGTAACACCGGGGAGCTGTTTTTT. Amino acids: CASSSRDRSNTGELFF. The rearrangement uses TRBV4-2 and TRBJ2-2, with 8 positions matching TRBD1. This CDR3 is 16 amino acids long. CDR1 is LGHNA and CDR2 is YNFKEQ in the germline V gene. Losses at the gene ends were 5 bases for V and 2 bases for J; bases not matched to a gene: 7.

With respect to this clone: Germline is not matched at one junction end, which may reflect a read error. The chain links TRBV23-1 to TRBJ2-3; TRBD2 matches at 10 bases. TRBV23-1 is given ORF status, its function remaining uncertain. The CDR3 sequence is 16 residues long. This chain's CDR3 is CASSQAASGSWDTQYF. CDR3 DNA sequence: TGTGCCAGCAGCCAAGCGGCTAGCGGGAGTTGGGATACGCAGTATTTT.

The V call is TRBV30, the J call TRBJ2-5, with D perhaps matching TRBD2 (6 bases). The V and J ends lost 0 bases and 5 bases respectively, with 16 bases between them. CDR3 length equals 15 residues. CDR1 is GTSNPN and CDR2 is SVGIG in the germline V gene (reference sequence). The CDR3 DNA is TGTGCCTGGAGTGTCCTCACAGGACTAAGCGAGACCCAGTACTTC. Amino acids: CAWSVLTGLSETQYF.

This clone was counted many times. The chain carries TRBV6-6 and TRBJ1-2; 7 nucleotides match TRBD1. J gave up 2 bases and V 4 bases, and 7 bases lay outside the gene matches. CDR3 size: 15 residues. Germline values: CDR1 MNHNY, CDR2 SVGAGI (reference sequence). CDR3 nucleotides: TGTGCCAGCAGTTCCGCAGGGGGAGGCAACTATGGCTACACCTTC. Its translation: CASSSAGGGNYGYTF.

The CDR3 loop reads CASSSNPGQGTEAFF. The DNA of the CDR3 is TGCGCCAGCAGCTCTAACCCGGGACAGGGAACTGAAGCTTTCTTT. V usage is TRBV5-1 and J usage is TRBJ1-1; 9 bases map to TRBD1. The CDR3 spans 15 residues. CDR1 and CDR2 from the germline V gene are SGHRS and YFSETQ. J was trimmed by 5 bases and V by 3 bases; bases with no gene match: 8.

This clone showed up just a few times. The chain combines TRBV7-9 with TRBJ2-3; TRBD1 aligns across 7 bases. The CDR3 extends over 15 amino acids. Trimming took 3 bases from V and 2 from J; bases not matched to a gene: 5. CDR1 SEHNR and CDR2 FQNEAQ come from the germline V gene (reference sequence). The CDR3 nucleotides are TGTGCCAGCAGCTTCGGGACAGACCCCACAGATACGCAGTATTTT. It is translated as CASSFGTDPTDTQYF.

This clone showed up just a few times. V and J are TRBV6-5 and TRBJ2-3; 9 bases match TRBD2. The CDR3 extends over 15 amino acids. Germline V gene sequence: CDR1 MNHEY, CDR2 SVGAGI. V was pared by 5 bases and J by 4 bases, with 7 bases of the junction left unmatched. CDR3 in amino acids: CASSRLAEVADTQYF. Written as DNA, the CDR3 is TGTGCCAGCAGTAGACTAGCGGAGGTTGCAGATACGCAGTATTTT.

This clone has just a few counts. V usage is TRBV15 and J usage is TRBJ2-3; perhaps TRBD2 as D (7 bases). The CDR3 consists of 14 residues. CDR1 is LNHNV, CDR2 YYDKDF, per germline (reference sequence). V shed 5 bases and J shed 2 bases, with 11 bases lying between them. In DNA form, the CDR3 reads TGTGCCACCAGCTTGGGGGGGGCCACAGATACGCAGTATTTT. Amino acids: CATSLGGATDTQYF.

This clone was observed a few times. This chain links TRBV28 with TRBJ2-1; D not certain. The CDR3 is made up of 11 amino acids. From germline, CDR1 is MDHEN and CDR2 SYDVKM. Trimming took off 7 bases at V and 10 bases at J, with 11 bases between the two ends. CDR3 in DNA: TGTGCCAGCACCCTGAGGCTGGAGCAGTTCTTC. It yields the protein CASTLRLEQFF.

DNA for the CDR3: TGCGCCAGCAGCTTGGAGGAGGTGACGAGCTCCTACGAGCAGTACTTC. Its translation: CASSLEEVTSSYEQYF. The chain is built from TRBV5-1 and TRBJ2-7, with D perhaps TRBD2 (5 bases). The germline V gene has CDR1 SGHRS and CDR2 YFSETQ. V lost 0 bases, J lost 0 bases, and 13 bases lay in between. The CDR3 is 16 residues long.

There are a few counts of this clone. A much larger clone is a single base away; this may be a read error. This sample also contains other DNA sequences that code for the same CDR3. V gene TRBV9 combines with J gene TRBJ2-1; no definite D call. The CDR3 has 13 residues. CDR1 and CDR2 from the germline V gene are SGDLS and YYNGEE. V gave up 4 bases and J gave up 0 bases, with 5 bases separating them. The CDR3 DNA sequence: TGTGCCAGCAGCCTCAGCTCCTACAATGAGCAGTTCTTC. Its protein is CASSLSSYNEQFF.

This clone has a handful of counts. The CDR3 DNA follows: TGTGCCAGCAGCCCCAAGCCGGGACAGGGAACCTACGAGCAGTACTTC. It codes for CASSPKPGQGTYEQYF. V and J are TRBV27 and TRBJ2-7; TRBD1 matches at 9 bases. Germline assignment: CDR1 MNHEY and CDR2 SMNVEV (reference sequence). The V segment lost 6 bases and the J segment 2 bases; nucleotides outside the gene matches: 11. This CDR3 has 16 residues.

In regard to this clone: A read error may be the cause here, since a much bigger clone is one base away. V and J are TRBV6-1 and TRBJ2-1; the match to TRBD2 covers 13 bases. J gave up 4 bases and V 5 bases, and 2 bases lay outside the gene matches. The CDR3 runs 15 residues. Germline CDR1 reads MNHNS; CDR2 reads SASEGT. The CDR3 nucleotides are TGTGCCAGCAGTCCACTAGCGGGAGGGTACAATGAGCAGTTCTTC. Translated: CASSPLAGGYNEQFF.

The table lists this clone with many counts. The chain recombines TRBV14 with TRBJ1-1; TRBD1 might be the D (6 bases). The CDR3 runs 15 residues. CDR1 is SGHDN and CDR2 is FVKESK in the germline V gene. V lost 5 bases and J 5 bases, leaving 18 bases between the germline ends. The CDR3 region is CASSSIQGSGTEAFF. CDR3 DNA: TGTGCCAGCAGCTCTATACAGGGTTCGGGGACTGAAGCTTTCTTT.

This clone has more than one count but fewer than ten. V and J are TRBV29-1 and TRBJ2-1, with 8 bases identical to TRBD2. V shed 3 bases, J shed 5 bases, and the junction held 6 bases outside the gene matches. This CDR3 spans 14 amino acids. CDR1 SQVTM and CDR2 ANQGSEA come from the germline V gene. CDR3 coding DNA: TGCAGCGTTGAGAATAGCGGGGTTAACAATGAGCAGTTCTTC. This codes for CSVENSGVNNEQFF.

This clone was detected only a few times. DNA for the CDR3: TGTGCCAGCAGCGAGAAACCAGGGATCCGGCGTGAAAAACTGTTTTTT. Translation gives CASSEKPGIRREKLFF. This chain joins TRBV27 and TRBJ1-4; TRBD1 is a possible D gene (5 bases). The CDR3 covers 16 residues. CDR1 and CDR2 from the germline V gene are MNHEY and SMNVEV (reference sequence). The V gene lost 6 bases and the J gene lost 7 bases, with 21 bases spanning the gap.